A single sample gave rise to the 17 T cell receptor beta chains below, sequenced in a study of graft-versus-host responses after intestinal transplantation. Libraries were prepared by immunoSEQ multiplex PCR; TCRdb keeps only in-frame clonotypes and omits some of them. The data show just over 20,000 clones, approximately 92% seen once. The specimen was PBMCs, collected about 250 days after intestinal transplant. These receptors all come from a human patient who received an intestinal transplant, so some T cells may come from the graft donor.

V is TRBV19 and J is TRBJ1-5; D call uncertain. V gave up 6 bases and J gave up 5 bases, with 14 bases separating them. Germline CDR1 is LNHDA and CDR2 is SQIVND (reference sequence). The CDR3 runs 14 residues. The CDR3, as DNA: TGTGCCAGTAGCCTCGGACTTACCGATCAGCCCCAGCATTTT. Amino acid sequence: CASSLGLTDQPQHF. The full variable domain, completed using reference TRBV19 and TRBJ1-5, is DGGITQSPKYLFRKEGQNVTLSCEQNLNHDAMYWYRQDPGQGLRLIYYSQIVNDFQKGDIAEGYSVSREKKESFPLTVTSAQKNPTAFYLCASSLGLTDQPQHFGDGTRLSIL.

This chain links TRBV15 with TRBJ2-2, with no clear D. Deletions cut 0 bases from V and 0 bases from J, with 11 bases between. The CDR3 contains 17 residues. The germline CDR1 and CDR2 sequences are LNHNV and YYDKDF (reference sequence). CDR3 nucleotides: TGTGCCACCAGCAGAGATACGGAAGCCGCGAACACCGGGGAGCTGTTTTTT. Protein: CATSRDTEAANTGELFF.

The chain uses TRBV25-1 and TRBJ1-1, with D perhaps TRBD1 (5 bases). V was pared by 4 bases and J by 1 base, with 7 bases between. CDR1 is MGHDK and CDR2 is SYGVNS in the germline V gene. This CDR3 has 13 amino acids. CDR3 protein: CASSGGWNTEAFF. DNA of the CDR3: TGTGCCAGCAGTGGGGGGTGGAACACTGAAGCTTTCTTT.

The rearrangement links TRBV30 to TRBJ1-2, with D maybe TRBD1 (6 bases). This CDR3 is 13 amino acids long. CDR1 and CDR2 (germline): GTSNPN, SVGIG (reference sequence). The ends were cut back, 4 bases at V and 2 bases at J, with 11 bases in the middle. The CDR3 DNA sequence: TGTGCCTGGACCTTGACAGGCAACTATGGCTACACCTTC. Its protein is CAWTLTGNYGYTF.

The CDR3 protein is CASSFGLADSYEQYF. DNA of the CDR3: TGTGCCAGCAGCTTTGGACTAGCGGACTCCTACGAGCAGTACTTC. V gene TRBV13 combines with J gene TRBJ2-7; 10 positions agree with TRBD2. Per the germline V gene, CDR1 is PRHDT and CDR2 is FYEKMQ (reference sequence). This CDR3 comprises 15 residues. The trim removed 3 bases at V and 0 bases at J, leaving 2 bases unmatched.

V is TRBV5-4 and J is TRBJ2-1; 9 bases are shared with TRBD2. The V and J ends lost 2 bases and 9 bases, in that order; junction bases with no gene match: 9. The CDR3 totals 15 residues. Germline CDR1 is SGHNT and CDR2 is YYREEE (reference sequence). CDR3 DNA sequence: TGTGCCAGCAGCTTCTCTAGCGGGATGAGCGGTGAGCAGTTCTTC. Encoded protein: CASSFSSGMSGEQFF.

The chain employs TRBV11-2 and TRBJ2-7; D gene ambiguous. V lost 3 bases and J 1 base, leaving 7 bases between the germline ends. Germline-derived CDR1 and CDR2 are SGHAT and FQNNGV. This CDR3 is built from 13 residues. CDR3 loop: CASSLDQSYEQYF. The CDR3 DNA sequence: TGTGCCAGCAGCTTGGATCAGTCCTACGAGCAGTACTTC.

The V and J genes are TRBV28 and TRBJ1-5; D gene ambiguous. The germline gives CDR1 MDHEN, CDR2 SYDVKM. This CDR3 region has 13 residues. The V gene lost 6 bases and the J gene lost 8 bases, with 14 bases spanning the gap. The CDR3 DNA reads as TGTGCCAGCAGGCCGCCGCGGGTGGAGCCCCAGCATTTT. This sequence encodes CASRPPRVEPQHF.

The rearrangement links TRBV9 to TRBJ2-3, with a weak D call TRBD2 (7 bases). V shed 4 bases and J shed 1 base, with 19 bases lying between them. The CDR3 length is 17 residues. The germline V gene encodes CDR1 SGDLS and CDR2 YYNGEE. The CDR3 spells CASSSYLGGGRTDTQYF. The CDR3, as DNA: TGTGCCAGCAGCTCTTATCTTGGGGGGGGCCGCACAGATACGCAGTATTTT. Full variable domain (remainder filled in from reference TRBV9 and TRBJ2-3): DSGVTQTPKHLITATGQRVTLRCSPRSGDLSVYWYQQSLDQGLQFLIQYYNGEERAKGNILERFSAQQFPDLHSELNLSSLELGDSALYFCASSSYLGGGRTDTQYFGPGTRLTVL.

The V and J genes are TRBV4-1 and TRBJ2-1, with D perhaps TRBD2 (5 bases). Trimming removed 0 bases from V and 8 bases from J, with 11 bases in between. Looked up from germline, CDR1 is MGHRA and CDR2 is YSYEKL. This CDR3 spans 14 amino acids. As DNA, the CDR3 is TGCGCCAGCAGCCAAGACGGGCGGGTCTATGAGCAGTTCTTC. It specifies CASSQDGRVYEQFF.

V is TRBV27 and J is TRBJ2-7; 13 bases fit TRBD2. The CDR3 totals 17 residues. The V segment lost 4 bases and the J segment 6 bases; nucleotides outside the gene matches: 12. CDR1 is MNHEY and CDR2 is SMNVEV in the germline V gene (reference sequence). The chain's CDR3 is CASSSGLAGYGLLEQYF. CDR3 in DNA: TGTGCCAGCAGTTCGGGACTAGCGGGATATGGGTTACTCGAGCAGTACTTC.

This clone was detected only once. Other nucleotide sequences from this sample produce the same CDR3. The chain uses TRBV5-1 and TRBJ2-2, with 9 bases that match TRBD1. J gave up 1 base and V 5 bases, and 6 bases lay outside the gene matches. CDR3 length: 16 residues. Per germline, CDR1 SGHRS and CDR2 YFSETQ. This chain's CDR3 is CASSMGQGKNTGELFF. The CDR3 nucleotides are TGCGCCAGCAGTATGGGACAGGGAAAGAACACCGGGGAGCTGTTTTTT. The full variable domain, rest sourced from reference TRBV5-1 and TRBJ2-2, is KAGVTQTPRYLIKTRGQQVTLSCSPISGHRSVSWYQQTPGQGLQFLFEYFSETQRNKGNFPGRFSGRQFSNSRSEMNVSTLELGDSALYLCASSMGQGKNTGELFFGEGSRLTVL.

The V and J genes are TRBV12-1 and TRBJ1-2. TRBV12-1 is deemed a pseudogene. The length of the CDR3 is 14 residues. The CDR3 loop is CASSQDIRVGGYTF. For the CDR3, the DNA is TGTGCCAGCAGCCAAGATATCCGGGTTGGAGGCTACACCTTC.

V and J are TRBV19 and TRBJ2-5, with D perhaps matching TRBD2 (6 bases). The CDR3 runs 17 residues. Trimming stripped 3 bases from V and 5 bases from J, with 22 bases between. Germline V gene sequence: CDR1 LNHDA, CDR2 SQIVND (reference sequence). The CDR3 protein is CASSITGDGVDGETQYF. DNA for the CDR3: TGTGCCAGTAGTATTACGGGGGACGGGGTCGACGGGGAGACCCAGTACTTC.

The chain employs TRBV5-6 and TRBJ1-3; D might be TRBD1 (5 bases). V was trimmed by 0 bases and J by 1 base, leaving 14 bases between them. The CDR3 sequence is 17 residues long. Per germline, CDR1 SGHDT and CDR2 YYEEEE. In nucleotides, the CDR3 is TGTGCCAGCAGCTTGGATTGGGGGGTTTTGTCTGGAAACACCATATATTTT. It yields the protein CASSLDWGVLSGNTIYF. Based on the CDR3 plus reference TRBV5-6 and TRBJ1-3, the full variable domain is DAGVTQSPTHLIKTRGQQVTLRCSPKSGHDTVSWYQQALGQGPQFIFQYYEEEERQRGNFPDRFSGHQFPNYSSELNVNALLLGDSALYLCASSLDWGVLSGNTIYFGEGSWLTVV.

V is TRBV11-1 and J is TRBJ2-5; D unclear. The J call may be faulty, since TRBJ2-7 better matches the DNA end. The CDR3 has 13 amino acids. Germline V CDR1 and CDR2: SGHAT, FQDESV (reference sequence). CDR3 bases: TGTGCCAGCAGCTTGCAGGCTATCTACGAGCAGTACTTC. Amino acid sequence: CASSLQAIYEQYF.

This clone was detected once. This sequence joins TRBV4-1 and TRBJ2-1; unclear D gene. V was cut by 4 bases and J by 9 bases, with 16 bases left in between. Germline lookup yields CDR1 MGHRA and CDR2 YSYEKL. This CDR3 comprises 14 residues. In DNA, the CDR3 is TGCGCCAGCAGCCCCACAAGAGTAGGGCGTGAGCAGTTCTTC. The encoded protein is CASSPTRVGREQFF.